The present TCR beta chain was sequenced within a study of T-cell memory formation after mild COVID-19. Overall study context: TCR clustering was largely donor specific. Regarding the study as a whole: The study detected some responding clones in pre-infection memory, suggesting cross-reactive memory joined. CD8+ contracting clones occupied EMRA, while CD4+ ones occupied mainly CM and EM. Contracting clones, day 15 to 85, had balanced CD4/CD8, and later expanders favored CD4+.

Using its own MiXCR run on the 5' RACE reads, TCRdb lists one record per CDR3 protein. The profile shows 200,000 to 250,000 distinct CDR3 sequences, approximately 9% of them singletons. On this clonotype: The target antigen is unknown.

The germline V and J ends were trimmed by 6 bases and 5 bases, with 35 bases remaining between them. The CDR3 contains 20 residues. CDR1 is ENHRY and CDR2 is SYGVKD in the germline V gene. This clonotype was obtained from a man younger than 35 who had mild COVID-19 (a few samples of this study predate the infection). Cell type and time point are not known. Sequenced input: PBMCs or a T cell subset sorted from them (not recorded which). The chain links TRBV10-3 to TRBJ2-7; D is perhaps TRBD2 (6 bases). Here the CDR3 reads CAIRGLEPGPHIPTRDEQYF. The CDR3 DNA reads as TGTGCCATCAGGGGACTTGAACCGGGCCCCCATATCCCTACGCGGGACGAGCAGTACTTC.